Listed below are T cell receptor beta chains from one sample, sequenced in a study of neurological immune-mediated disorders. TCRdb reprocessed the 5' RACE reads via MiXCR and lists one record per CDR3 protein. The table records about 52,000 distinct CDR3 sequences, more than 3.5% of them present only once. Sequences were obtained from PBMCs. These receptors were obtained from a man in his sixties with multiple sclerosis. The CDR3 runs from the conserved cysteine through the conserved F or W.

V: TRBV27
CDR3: CASSQTGRNTGELFF

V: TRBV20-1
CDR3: CSATNTTDTQYF

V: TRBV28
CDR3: CASSSPGTGMVGEQYF

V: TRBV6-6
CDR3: CASSDRVETQYF

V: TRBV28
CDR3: CASSLPSGRHNEQFF

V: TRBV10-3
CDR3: CAISELAVWGENSPLHF

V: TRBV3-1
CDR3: CASSQGAPGELFF

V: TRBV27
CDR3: CASRPPLNSPLHF

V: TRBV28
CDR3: CASSHVGGKSYNEQFF

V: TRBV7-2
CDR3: CASSSGLRSGELFF

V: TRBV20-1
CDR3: CSATPAVFRRQETEAFF

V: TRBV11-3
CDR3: CASSFLTGSEAFF

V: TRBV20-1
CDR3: CSARFLWGSYGYTF

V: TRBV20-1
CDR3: CSASSKIMNTEAFF

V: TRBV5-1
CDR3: CASSTWGPEAFF

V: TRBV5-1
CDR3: CASSWLGGRSTEAFF

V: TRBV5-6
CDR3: CASSFTAGNTIYF

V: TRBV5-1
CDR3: CASSFLGQGNIQYF

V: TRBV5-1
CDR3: CASSHGTAITEAFF

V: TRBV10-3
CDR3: CAISESRGGRSTDTQYF

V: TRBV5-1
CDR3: CASSSQAIPRADTQYF

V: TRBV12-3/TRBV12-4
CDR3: CASSGGPANQPQHF

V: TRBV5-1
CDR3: CASSSEGVRLSTEAFF

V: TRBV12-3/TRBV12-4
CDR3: CASSPVEGGELFF

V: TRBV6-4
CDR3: CASSDGTGGYGYTF

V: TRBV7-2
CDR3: CASSPTGFQNTF

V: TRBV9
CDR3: CASSVEAGSSSPLHF

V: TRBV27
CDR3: CASRTGRNTGELFF

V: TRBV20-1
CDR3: CSASGARGEQYF

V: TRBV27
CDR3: CASRPTGPREGTHYNEQFF

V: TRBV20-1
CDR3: CSARFSDRYTEAFF

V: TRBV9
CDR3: CASSEPSGGSETQYF

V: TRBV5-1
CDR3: CASSFRPGGEQFF

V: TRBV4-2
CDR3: CASGEQGVMNTEAFF

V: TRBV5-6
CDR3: CASTQGVSRATGELFF

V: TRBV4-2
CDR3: CASSQDGSVGTGELFF

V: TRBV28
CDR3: CASSPLDGLYGSPLHF

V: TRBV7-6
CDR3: CASSLVLGSYEQYF

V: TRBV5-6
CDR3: CASSLRDAPGGFDEQYF

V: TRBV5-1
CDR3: CASSLGASRDEQFF

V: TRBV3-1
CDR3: CASSTRTNTIYF

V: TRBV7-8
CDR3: CASSLGLALNTGELFF

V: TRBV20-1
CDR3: CSATPRTSGSNWDNEQFF

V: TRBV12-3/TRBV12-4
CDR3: CASSSGPVYTEAFF

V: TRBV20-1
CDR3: CSATPYEQYF

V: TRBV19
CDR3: CASTDRINSLF

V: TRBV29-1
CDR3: CSVGPANGQYF

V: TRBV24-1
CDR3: CATADPGANGYTF